The TCR beta chain under discussion was sequenced for a study of cytomegalovirus exposure and HLA in healthy donors. Primers for the PCR totalled 60 Vbeta and 13 Jbeta. Produced via immunoSEQ multiplex PCR; TCRdb's table is partial and in-frame only. Its table records just over 50,000 clones. Germline V lookup: CDR1 SGHDT, CDR2 YYEEEE. The V and J ends lost 4 bases and 2 bases, in that order; junction bases with no gene match: 9. The CDR3 spans 15 residues. Sequenced sample: PBMCs. This receptor was taken from a woman aged 60-75 years in good health and CMV-seropositive. The V and J genes are TRBV5-6 and TRBJ2-7; 7 bases are a match to TRBD1. The CDR3 protein is CASSKPRQGAYEQYF. In DNA form, the CDR3 reads TGTGCCAGCAGCAAACCCAGACAGGGAGCCTACGAGCAGTACTTC.